These 16 T cell receptor beta chains came from one sample sequenced in a study of neurological immune-mediated disorders. TCRdb passed the 5' RACE reads through MiXCR, listing each CDR3 protein once. The sample contains some 15,000 distinct CDR3 sequences, roughly 3.5% of which appear only once. The sequenced sample was CD8+ T cells from blood. The receptors come from a middle-aged woman in good health.

This clonotype was recorded at least ten times. V gene TRBV24-1 combines with J gene TRBJ1-5; TRBD1 aligns across 12 bases. Germline V lookup: CDR1 KGHDR, CDR2 SFDVKD. V was clipped by 7 bases and J by 0 bases; unmatched bases: 6. The CDR3 runs to 17 residues. The DNA for the CDR3 is TGTGCCACCAGCCCCGGGACAGGGGGCTATAGCAATCAGCCCCAGCATTTT. Its protein product is CATSPGTGGYSNQPQHF.

This clonotype was recorded at least ten times. The chain recombines TRBV5-5 with TRBJ2-7; D is unresolved. This CDR3 comprises 11 residues. CDR1 and CDR2 (germline): SGHKS, YYEKEE (reference sequence). Trimming left V 0 bases short and J 5 bases short, with 3 bases between. The chain's CDR3 is CASSLDHEQYF. Written as DNA, the CDR3 is TGTGCCAGCAGCTTGGACCACGAGCAGTACTTC. The whole variable domain, remainder taken from reference TRBV5-5 and TRBJ2-7, is DAGVTQSPTHLIKTRGQQVTLRCSPISGHKSVSWYQQVLGQGPQFIFQYYEKEERGRGNFPDRFSARQFPNYSSELNVNALLLGDSALYLCASSLDHEQYFGPGTRLTVT.

By proportion, this clonotype is medium-sized. V and J are TRBV4-2 and TRBJ2-2, with D possibly TRBD1 on 6 matching bases. Deletions cut 4 bases from V and 2 bases from J, with 8 bases between. The germline V gene encodes CDR1 LGHNA and CDR2 YNFKEQ. The length of the CDR3 is 14 residues. The CDR3 region is CASSPDRNTGELFF. In nucleotides, the CDR3 is TGTGCCAGCAGCCCGGACAGAAACACCGGGGAGCTGTTTTTT.

In its sample, this clonotype was seen many times. The genes are TRBV4-1 and TRBJ2-1, with 8 bases aligning to TRBD2. There are 19 residues in the CDR3. V trimming: 4 bases; J trimming: 0 bases; junction bases outside the gene matches: 14. Germline V gene lookup returns CDR1 MGHRA and CDR2 YSYEKL. The CDR3 coding sequence is TGCGCCAGCAGCCTCAGACTAGCGTCCCGCCCTAGCTCCTACAATGAGCAGTTCTTC. Its translation: CASSLRLASRPSSYNEQFF.

The chain uses TRBV20-1 and TRBJ2-5; TRBD1 might be the D (6 bases). The V and J ends lost 1 base and 1 base respectively, with 7 bases between them. The CDR3 consists of 13 residues. CDR1 DFQATT and CDR2 SNEGSKA come from the germline V gene (reference sequence). CDR3 nucleotide sequence: TGCAGTGCTAGAGTGGACAGCCAAGAGACCCAGTACTTC. Amino acid sequence: CSARVDSQETQYF.

This clonotype showed up many times. This rearrangement joins TRBV12-3 or TRBV12-4 to TRBJ2-4; D is undetermined. V lost 7 bases and J lost 7, with 8 bases in between. CDR3 length: 11 amino acids. For the CDR3, the DNA is TGTGCCAGCAAGGGCCGGAACATTCAGTACTTC. Protein: CASKGRNIQYF.

Concerning this clonotype: Since a much larger clone is just one base distant, this may be a read error. The CDR3, as DNA: TGTGCCAGCAGCCACGGAGGGGGCTACACCTTC. Translated: CASSHGGGYTF. This chain joins TRBV7-9 and TRBJ1-2; D remains unclear. CDR1 is SEHNR, CDR2 FQNEAQ, per germline (reference sequence). CDR3 length: 11 amino acids. The V end lost 5 bases, the J end lost 8 bases, and 9 bases lay between the germline ends.

The sample holds many counts of this clonotype. V gene TRBV5-1 combines with J gene TRBJ1-4; no clear D. Germline V lookup: CDR1 SGHRS, CDR2 YFSETQ. The V gene lost 5 bases and the J gene lost 6 bases, with 11 bases spanning the gap. CDR3 length: 13 residues. CDR3 sequence reads: CASRSEEDEKLFF. The DNA for the CDR3 is TGCGCCAGCAGGTCTGAAGAGGATGAAAAACTGTTTTTT.

This clonotype has a count of ten or more. The V and J genes are TRBV5-1 and TRBJ1-1; D is unresolved. Trimming removed 1 base from V and 2 bases from J, with 12 bases in between. The CDR3 is made up of 15 amino acids. CDR1 and CDR2 (germline): SGHRS, YFSETQ. In DNA form, the CDR3 reads TGCGCCAGCAGCTTGTCCACGCCGGGCAACACTGAAGCTTTCTTT. It yields the protein CASSLSTPGNTEAFF. Full variable domain (missing parts from reference TRBV5-1 and TRBJ1-1): KAGVTQTPRYLIKTRGQQVTLSCSPISGHRSVSWYQQTPGQGLQFLFEYFSETQRNKGNFPGRFSGRQFSNSRSEMNVSTLELGDSALYLCASSLSTPGNTEAFFGQGTRLTVV.

This clonotype appeared many times. This chain uses TRBV18 with TRBJ2-4; D not certain. V lost 6 bases, J lost 5 bases, and 17 bases lay in between. The CDR3 consists of 15 residues. In germline, CDR1 is KGHSH, CDR2 LQKENI. CDR3: CASSPPAETQNIQYF. The CDR3 DNA sequence: TGTGCCAGCTCCCCCCCGGCGGAAACTCAAAACATTCAGTACTTC.

This clonotype was seen many times. V is TRBV29-1 and J is TRBJ2-1, with TRBD2 matching 10 bases. Germline assignment: CDR1 SQVTM and CDR2 ANQGSEA. Losses at the gene ends were 3 bases for V and 6 bases for J; bases not matched to a gene: 8. CDR3 length equals 15 residues. The chain's CDR3 is CSVDGLGLATNEQFF. The CDR3 nucleotides read TGCAGCGTTGATGGTTTGGGACTAGCGACCAATGAGCAGTTCTTC.

The chain uses TRBV6-1 and TRBJ2-2; weak D call: TRBD1 (6 bases). The V and J ends lost 11 bases and 3 bases respectively, with 16 bases between them. Germline loops: CDR1 MNHNS, CDR2 SASEGT. This CDR3 comprises 14 residues. The CDR3 DNA is TGTGCCGGAAAGGTAGAGGGGGACACCGGGGAGCTGTTTTTT. This sequence encodes CAGKVEGDTGELFF.

The table lists this clonotype with many counts. The gene calls are TRBV6-6 and TRBJ2-2; D is unclear. This CDR3 spans 14 amino acids. The germline CDR1 and CDR2 sequences are MNHNY and SVGAGI (reference sequence). V was cut by 7 bases and J by 7 bases, with 16 bases left in between. The CDR3 sequence is CASTPKESGGELFF. CDR3 bases: TGTGCCAGCACTCCGAAGGAGTCGGGCGGGGAGCTGTTTTTT.

In its sample, this clonotype is medium-sized (0.01 to 0.1%). CDR3 nucleotides: TGTGCCAGCAGCGCCCGGGGAGGGACAGATACGCAGTATTTT. This gives the protein CASSARGGTDTQYF. V gene TRBV6-4 combines with J gene TRBJ2-3; 7 bases line up with TRBD2. In germline, CDR1 is MRHNA, CDR2 SNTAGT. The CDR3 covers 14 residues. V lost 6 bases to trimming and J lost 3 bases; unmatched junction nucleotides: 6.

This clonotype is classed as medium-sized. V usage is TRBV21-1 and J usage is TRBJ1-2. TRBV21-1 is assigned pseudogene status. There are 11 residues in the CDR3. Here the CDR3 reads CASSKVFGYTF. CDR3 sequence (DNA): TGTGCCAGCAGCAAAGTTTTTGGCTACACCTTC.

In this sample, this clonotype turned up many times. This sequence joins TRBV27 and TRBJ1-5; D may be TRBD1 (6 bases). The CDR3 is 14 amino acids. Trimming removed 4 bases from V and 7 bases from J, with 14 bases in between. Germline loops: CDR1 MNHEY, CDR2 SMNVEV (reference sequence). CDR3 nucleotides: TGTGCCAGCAGTTCACAGGGCGCTGAGCAGCCCCAGCATTTT. It yields the protein CASSSQGAEQPQHF.